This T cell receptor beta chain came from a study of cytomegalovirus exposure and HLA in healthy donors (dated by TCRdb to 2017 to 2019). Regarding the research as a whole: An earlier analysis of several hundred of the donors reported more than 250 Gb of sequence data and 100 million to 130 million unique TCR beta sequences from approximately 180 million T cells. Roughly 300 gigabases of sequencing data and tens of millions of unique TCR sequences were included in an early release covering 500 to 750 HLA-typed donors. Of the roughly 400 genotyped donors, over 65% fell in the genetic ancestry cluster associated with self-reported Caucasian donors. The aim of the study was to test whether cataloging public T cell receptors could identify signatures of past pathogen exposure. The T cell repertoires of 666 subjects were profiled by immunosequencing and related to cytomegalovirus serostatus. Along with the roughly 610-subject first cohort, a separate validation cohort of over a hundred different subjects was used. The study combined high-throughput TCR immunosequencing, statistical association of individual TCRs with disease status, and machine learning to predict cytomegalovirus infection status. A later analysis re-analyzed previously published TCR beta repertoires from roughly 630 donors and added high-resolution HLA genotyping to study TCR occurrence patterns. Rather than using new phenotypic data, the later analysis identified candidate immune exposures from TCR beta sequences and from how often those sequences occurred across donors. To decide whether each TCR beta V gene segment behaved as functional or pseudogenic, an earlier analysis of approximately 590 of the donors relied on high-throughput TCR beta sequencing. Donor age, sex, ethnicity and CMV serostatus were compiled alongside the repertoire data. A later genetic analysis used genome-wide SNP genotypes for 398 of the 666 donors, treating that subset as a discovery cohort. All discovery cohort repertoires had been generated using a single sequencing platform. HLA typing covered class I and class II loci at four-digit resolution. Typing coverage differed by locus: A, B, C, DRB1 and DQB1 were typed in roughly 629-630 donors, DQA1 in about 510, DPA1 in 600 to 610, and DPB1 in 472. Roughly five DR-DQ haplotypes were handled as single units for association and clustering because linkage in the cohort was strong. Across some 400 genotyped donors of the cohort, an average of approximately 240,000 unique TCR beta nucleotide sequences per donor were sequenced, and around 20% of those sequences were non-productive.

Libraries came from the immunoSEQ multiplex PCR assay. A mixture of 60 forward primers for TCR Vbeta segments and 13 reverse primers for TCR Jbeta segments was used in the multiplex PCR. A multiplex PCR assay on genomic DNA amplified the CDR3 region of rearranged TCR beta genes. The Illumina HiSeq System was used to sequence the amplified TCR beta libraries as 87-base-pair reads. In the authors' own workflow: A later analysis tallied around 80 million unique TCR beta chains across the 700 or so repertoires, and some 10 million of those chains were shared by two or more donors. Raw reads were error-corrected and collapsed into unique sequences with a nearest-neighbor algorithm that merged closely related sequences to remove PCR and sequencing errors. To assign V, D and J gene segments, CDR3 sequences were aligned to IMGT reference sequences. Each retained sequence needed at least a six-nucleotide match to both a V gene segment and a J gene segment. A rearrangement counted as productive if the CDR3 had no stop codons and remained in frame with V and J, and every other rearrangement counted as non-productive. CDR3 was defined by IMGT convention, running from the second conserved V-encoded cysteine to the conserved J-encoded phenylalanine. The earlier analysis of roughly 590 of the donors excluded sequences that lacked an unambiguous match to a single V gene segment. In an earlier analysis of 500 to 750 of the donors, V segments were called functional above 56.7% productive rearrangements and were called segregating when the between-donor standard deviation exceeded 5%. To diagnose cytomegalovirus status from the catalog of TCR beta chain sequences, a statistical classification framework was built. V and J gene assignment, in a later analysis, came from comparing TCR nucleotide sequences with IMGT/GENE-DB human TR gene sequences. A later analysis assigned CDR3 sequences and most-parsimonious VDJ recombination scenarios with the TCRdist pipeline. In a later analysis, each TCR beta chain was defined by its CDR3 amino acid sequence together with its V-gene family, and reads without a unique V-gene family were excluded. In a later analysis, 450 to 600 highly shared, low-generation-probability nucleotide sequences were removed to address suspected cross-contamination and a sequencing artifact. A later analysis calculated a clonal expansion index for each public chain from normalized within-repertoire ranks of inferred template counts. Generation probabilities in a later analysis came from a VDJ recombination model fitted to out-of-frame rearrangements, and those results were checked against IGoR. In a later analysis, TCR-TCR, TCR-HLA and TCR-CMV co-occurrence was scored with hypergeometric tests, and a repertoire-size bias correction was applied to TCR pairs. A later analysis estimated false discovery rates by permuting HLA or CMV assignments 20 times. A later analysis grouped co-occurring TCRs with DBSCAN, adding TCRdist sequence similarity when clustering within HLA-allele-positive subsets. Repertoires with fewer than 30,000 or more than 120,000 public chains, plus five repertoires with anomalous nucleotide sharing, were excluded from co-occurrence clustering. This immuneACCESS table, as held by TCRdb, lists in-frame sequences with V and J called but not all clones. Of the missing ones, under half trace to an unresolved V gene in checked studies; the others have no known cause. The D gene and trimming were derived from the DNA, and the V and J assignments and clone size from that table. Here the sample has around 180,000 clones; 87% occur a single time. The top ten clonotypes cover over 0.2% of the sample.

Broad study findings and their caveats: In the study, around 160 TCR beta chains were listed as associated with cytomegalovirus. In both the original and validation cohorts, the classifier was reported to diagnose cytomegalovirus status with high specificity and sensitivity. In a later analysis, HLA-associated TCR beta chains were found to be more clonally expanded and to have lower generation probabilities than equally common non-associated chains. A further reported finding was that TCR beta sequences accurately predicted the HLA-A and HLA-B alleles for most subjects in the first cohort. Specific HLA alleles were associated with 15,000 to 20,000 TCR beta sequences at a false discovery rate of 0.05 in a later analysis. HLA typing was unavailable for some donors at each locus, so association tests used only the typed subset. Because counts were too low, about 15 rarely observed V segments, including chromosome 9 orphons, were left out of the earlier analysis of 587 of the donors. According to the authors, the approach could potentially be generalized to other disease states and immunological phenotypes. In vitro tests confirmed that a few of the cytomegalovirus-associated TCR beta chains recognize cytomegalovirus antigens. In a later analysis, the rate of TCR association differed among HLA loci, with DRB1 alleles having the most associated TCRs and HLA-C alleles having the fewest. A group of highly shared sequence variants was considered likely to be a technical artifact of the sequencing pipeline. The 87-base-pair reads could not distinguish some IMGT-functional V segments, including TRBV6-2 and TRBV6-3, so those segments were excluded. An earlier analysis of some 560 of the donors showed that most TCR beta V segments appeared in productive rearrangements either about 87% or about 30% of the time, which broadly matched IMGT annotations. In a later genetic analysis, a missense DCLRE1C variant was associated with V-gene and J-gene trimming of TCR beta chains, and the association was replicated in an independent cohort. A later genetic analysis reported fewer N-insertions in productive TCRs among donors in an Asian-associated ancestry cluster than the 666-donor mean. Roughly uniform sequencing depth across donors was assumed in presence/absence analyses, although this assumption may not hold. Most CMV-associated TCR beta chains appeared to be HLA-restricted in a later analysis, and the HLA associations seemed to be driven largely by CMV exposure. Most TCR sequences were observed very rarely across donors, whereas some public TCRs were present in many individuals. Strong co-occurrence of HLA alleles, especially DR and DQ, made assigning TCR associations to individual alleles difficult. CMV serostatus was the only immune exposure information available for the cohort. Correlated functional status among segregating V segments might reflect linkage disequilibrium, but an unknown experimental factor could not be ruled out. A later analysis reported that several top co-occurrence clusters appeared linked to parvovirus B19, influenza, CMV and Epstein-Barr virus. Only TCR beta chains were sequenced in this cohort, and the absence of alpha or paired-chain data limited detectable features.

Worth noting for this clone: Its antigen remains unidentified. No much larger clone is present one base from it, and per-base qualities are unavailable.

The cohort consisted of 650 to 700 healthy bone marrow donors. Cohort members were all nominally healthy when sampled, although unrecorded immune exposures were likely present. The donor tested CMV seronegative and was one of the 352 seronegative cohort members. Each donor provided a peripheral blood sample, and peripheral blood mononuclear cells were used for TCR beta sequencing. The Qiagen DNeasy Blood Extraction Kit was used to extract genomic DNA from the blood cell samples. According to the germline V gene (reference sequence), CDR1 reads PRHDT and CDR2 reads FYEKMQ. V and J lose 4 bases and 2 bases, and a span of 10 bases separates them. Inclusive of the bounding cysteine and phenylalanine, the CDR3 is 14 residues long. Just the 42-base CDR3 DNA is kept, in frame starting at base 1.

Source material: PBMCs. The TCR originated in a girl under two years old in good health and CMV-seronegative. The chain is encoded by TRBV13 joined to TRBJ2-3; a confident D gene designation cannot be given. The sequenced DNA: TGTGCCAGCAGCTCGTTCGAGGACACAGATACGCAGTATTTT. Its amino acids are CASSSFEDTDTQYF.